The rows below give T cell receptor beta chains drawn from one sample of a study of blood T cells in healthy people across ages. One entry per CDR3 protein results from TCRdb running MiXCR on the 5' RACE reads. The sample contains about a million distinct CDR3 sequences, more than 30% of which appear only once. The sequencing input was blood. Every receptor here comes from a man younger than 30 in good health. Both conserved end residues are part of each CDR3. D genes are given only for firm matches. The size field is filled for only some rows; it gives once, few, many or a size class.

TRBV20-1,-,-,TRBJ1-4,CSASQGTTNEKLFF,TGCAGTGCTAGTCAGGGCACAACTAATGAAAAACTGTTTTTT
TRBV27,few,TRBD1,TRBJ1-5,CASSLRGGAGGAAQPQHF,TGTGCCAGCAGTTTACGGGGCGGGGCAGGGGGCGCGGCTCAGCCCCAGCATTTT
TRBV3-1,-,-,TRBJ2-5,CASSQLTTDFQETQYF,TGTGCCAGCAGCCAACTTACAACCGATTTTCAAGAGACCCAGTACTTC
TRBV25-1,few,-,TRBJ2-7,CASRETTGYEQYF,TGTGCCAGCAGAGAGACGACGGGCTACGAGCAGTACTTC
TRBV5-1,few,TRBD2,TRBJ2-7,CASSSRTSEQYF,TGCGCCAGCAGCTCAAGGACTAGCGAGCAGTACTTC
TRBV7-2,-,-,TRBJ1-6,CASSLNPLAGSASPLHF,TGTGCCAGCAGCTTAAACCCCCTCGCAGGGAGTGCTTCACCCCTCCACTTT
TRBV12-3/TRBV12-4,few,TRBD1,TRBJ1-2,CASARDSFYGYTF,TGTGCCAGCGCCCGGGACAGTTTCTATGGCTACACCTTC
TRBV29-1,-,-,TRBJ2-5,CSVGGLGVNEQYF,TGCAGCGTGGGAGGACTTGGGGTCAATGAGCAGTACTTC
TRBV6-1,-,-,TRBJ1-1,CASSEVLGGGEAFF,TGTGCCAGCAGTGAAGTCTTGGGCGGCGGAGAAGCTTTCTTT
TRBV20-1,-,-,TRBJ2-1,CGPYGTAYNEQFF,TGCGGTCCTTACGGGACGGCTTACAATGAGCAGTTCTTC
TRBV9,few,TRBD2,TRBJ2-1,CASSAPGLGSYNEQFF,TGTGCCAGCAGCGCTCCGGGACTAGGGTCCTACAATGAGCAGTTCTTC
TRBV7-2,few,TRBD1,TRBJ2-4,CASSRDRGSNIQYF,TGTGCCAGCAGCAGGGACAGGGGAAGCAACATTCAGTACTTC
TRBV7-9,-,-,TRBJ1-1,CASSSGKGRLNTEAFF,TGTGCCAGCAGCTCAGGGAAGGGAAGGTTGAACACTGAAGCTTTCTTT
TRBV11-2,-,-,TRBJ2-7,CASSLQGRREQYF,TGTGCCAGCAGCTTACAGGGTAGGCGCGAGCAGTACTTC
TRBV20-1,-,-,TRBJ2-2,CSASGLPRTGELFF,TGCAGTGCCTCCGGACTCCCGAGGACCGGGGAGCTGTTTTTT
TRBV27,-,-,TRBJ1-6,CASTGGDSYNSPLHF,TGTGCCAGCACTGGCGGGGACTCCTATAATTCACCCCTCCACTTT
TRBV20-1,few,TRBD1,TRBJ2-7,CSARDPRQGSEQYF,TGCAGTGCTAGAGACCCTCGACAGGGAAGCGAGCAGTACTTC
TRBV6-6,-,-,TRBJ2-7,CASSKGGPSYEQYF,TGTGCCAGCAGTAAAGGGGGTCCCTCCTACGAGCAGTACTTC
TRBV12-3/TRBV12-4,-,TRBD1,TRBJ1-5,CASSETGASSNQPQHF,TGTGCCAGCAGTGAAACAGGGGCCTCAAGTAATCAGCCCCAGCATTTT
TRBV30,-,-,TRBJ1-1,CAWSRASRGNTEAFF,TGTGCCTGGAGTAGGGCCTCGCGAGGGAACACTGAAGCTTTCTTT
TRBV6-1,-,-,TRBJ2-7,CASSDNPSGPYEQYF,TGTGCCAGCAGTGATAACCCGTCAGGGCCTTACGAGCAGTACTTC
TRBV11-2,-,-,TRBJ2-3,CASSWPGGTDTQYF,TGTGCCAGCAGCTGGCCCGGGGGCACAGATACGCAGTATTTT
TRBV7-9,few,-,TRBJ1-1,CASSSGAGLFTEAFF,TGTGCCAGCAGCTCGGGGGCAGGGTTATTCACTGAAGCTTTCTTT
TRBV14,-,-,TRBJ2-3,CASSPWRRTDTQYF,TGTGCCAGCAGCCCCTGGCGGCGCACAGATACGCAGTATTTT
TRBV7-9,-,TRBD1,TRBJ1-4,CASSSHRGPNEKLFF,TGTGCCAGCAGCTCGCACAGGGGCCCGAATGAAAAACTGTTTTTT
TRBV7-2,-,-,TRBJ2-5,CASSLQYRVEETQYF,TGTGCCAGCAGCTTACAATATAGGGTTGAAGAGACCCAGTACTTC
TRBV7-9,once,-,TRBJ1-1,CASNLNPRGNTEAFF,TGTGCCAGCAACCTAAATCCCCGGGGAAACACTGAAGCTTTCTTT
TRBV9,many,-,TRBJ2-1,CASSVSGSSYNEQFF,TGTGCCAGCAGTGTAAGCGGATCCTCCTACAATGAGCAGTTCTTC
TRBV10-3,few,TRBD2,TRBJ2-3,CAISELSSGDHTQYF,TGTGCCATCAGTGAGTTGTCTAGCGGGGATCATACGCAGTATTTT
TRBV10-3,once,TRBD1,TRBJ1-1,CAISESRDRVRRAFF,TGTGCCATCAGTGAGTCGAGGGACAGGGTAAGACGAGCTTTCTTT
TRBV9,-,-,TRBJ2-3,CASSVAGVQADTQYF,TGTGCCAGCAGCGTAGCGGGGGTTCAGGCAGATACGCAGTATTTT
TRBV4-1,-,-,TRBJ1-3,CASSQERTVGNTIYF,TGCGCCAGCAGCCAAGAACGAACAGTCGGAAACACCATATATTTT
TRBV4-3,few,-,TRBJ2-3,CASSQVLSSGADTQYF,TGCGCCAGCAGCCAAGTCTTATCCTCGGGGGCAGATACGCAGTATTTT
TRBV3-1,once,TRBD2,TRBJ2-7,CASSQTGLPRGGNEQYF,TGTGCCAGCAGCCAGACCGGACTACCCCGGGGGGGTAATGAGCAGTACTTC
TRBV5-1,-,-,TRBJ1-1,CASSSREWTGGDLMNTEAFF,TGCGCCAGCAGCTCCCGGGAATGGACGGGGGGGGACCTCATGAACACTGAAGCTTTCTTT
TRBV3-1,-,-,TRBJ1-4,CASSQDTGLGEKLFF,TGTGCCAGCAGCCAAGATACGGGGTTAGGTGAAAAACTGTTTTTT
TRBV29-1,-,TRBD2,TRBJ2-1,CSVGLAGISEQFF,TGCAGCGTTGGACTAGCGGGTATCTCTGAGCAGTTCTTC
TRBV29-1,-,TRBD2,TRBJ2-3,CSVVAGGADTQYF,TGCAGCGTGGTAGCGGGGGGCGCAGATACGCAGTATTTT
TRBV9,-,TRBD2,TRBJ2-3,CASSGRLADSTDTQYF,TGTGCCAGCAGCGGGAGACTAGCGGATAGCACAGATACGCAGTATTTT
TRBV3-1,many,TRBD2,TRBJ2-3,CASSQRGEIADTQYF,TGTGCCAGCAGCCAACGGGGGGAGATCGCAGATACGCAGTATTTT
TRBV6-4,many,-,TRBJ2-7,CATDTFAYEQYF,TGTGCCACCGACACCTTTGCCTACGAGCAGTACTTC